This is a list of T cell receptor beta chains from one sample in a study of cytomegalovirus exposure and HLA in healthy donors. Clones were read by immunoSEQ multiplex PCR, and TCRdb kept only the in-frame ones, dropping some. This sample has 60,000 to 75,000 clones; 70% to 75% occur once, and the top ten carry roughly 20%. Source material: PBMCs. Receptor source: a young woman in good health and CMV-seropositive. Both conserved end residues are part of each CDR3. A D gene is named only where the DNA matches it firmly. A clone size is listed for some rows: how often the clone was seen (once, few, many), or a class if it is expanded.

v_call	clone_size	d_call	cdr3_length	j_call	cdr3_nt	cdr3_aa
TRBV19	-	-	11	TRBJ1-2	TGTGCCAGTGGACGGGGGGCTGGCTACACCTTC	CASGRGAGYTF
TRBV19	few	-	12	TRBJ2-3	TGTGCCAGTAGCCCCGGGACAACCAAAAAGTATTTT	CASSPGTTKKYF
TRBV20-1	-	-	11	TRBJ2-7	TGCAGTGCTACCAACCTGGAGGGGACGTACTTC	CSATNLEGTYF
TRBV18	once	-	16	TRBJ2-7	TGTGCCAGCTCACCACCCGCCGGTCCTCTCTCCTACGAGCAGTACTTC	CASSPPAGPLSYEQYF
TRBV30	-	TRBD2	15	TRBJ2-1	TGTGCCTGGAGTGTAGGGGTACTAGCGGCTAATGAGCAGTTCTTC	CAWSVGVLAANEQFF
TRBV15	-	-	14	TRBJ1-2	TGTGCCACCAGCCCAAGATCGGGGAACTATGGCTACACCTTC	CATSPRSGNYGYTF
TRBV29-1	-	TRBD1	14	TRBJ2-1	TGCAGCGTTGATAACAGGGGGCACCGAAATGAGCAGTTCTTC	CSVDNRGHRNEQFF
TRBV11-2	-	-	15	TRBJ1-4	TGTGCCAGCAGCTTCCAACACGGCAGCGGGGAAAAACTGTTTTTT	CASSFQHGSGEKLFF
TRBV7-9	-	TRBD1	16	TRBJ2-3	TGTGCCAGCAGCTGGTCGGACAGGGGGCCGAGAGATACGCAGTATTTT	CASSWSDRGPRDTQYF
TRBV7-2	-	TRBD2	16	TRBJ2-2	TGTGCCAGCAGCTTAAGGGGCGGGAGCGGTCCCGGGGAGCTGTTTTTT	CASSLRGGSGPGELFF
TRBV7-9	-	-	13	TRBJ1-2	TGTGCCAGCAGCTTAATCGGAGGCTATGGCTACACCTTC	CASSLIGGYGYTF
TRBV28	-	TRBD1	15	TRBJ1-5	TGTGCCAGCTTGCCCGGACAGGCGAGCAATCAGCCCCAGCATTTT	CASLPGQASNQPQHF
TRBV29-1	-	TRBD1	12	TRBJ1-2	TGCAGCGGGTCAGGACAGGGACATGGCTACACCTTC	CSGSGQGHGYTF
TRBV4-3	-	-	15	TRBJ2-1	TGCGCCAGCAGCCAAGAGAGGCTAGTAGGCAATGAGCAGTTCTTC	CASSQERLVGNEQFF
TRBV28	-	TRBD1	15	TRBJ1-5	TGTGCCAGCAGTTCCGGACAGGGGGCCCTCCAGCCCCAGCATTTT	CASSSGQGALQPQHF
TRBV28	-	-	14	TRBJ1-5	TGTGCCAGCAGTTTATACAGGCGTAGTCAGCCCCAGCATTTT	CASSLYRRSQPQHF
TRBV29-1	-	TRBD1	12	TRBJ1-2	TGCAGCGTCACAGGGGGGAGAGGTGGCTACACCTTC	CSVTGGRGGYTF
TRBV29-1	-	-	14	TRBJ2-1	TGCAGCCCCCCCCCAAAACAGAGAAACAATGAGCAGTTCTTC	CSPPPKQRNNEQFF
TRBV29-1	once	-	12	TRBJ1-2	TGCAGCGTTGTGGGCAGAAACTATGGCTACACCTTC	CSVVGRNYGYTF
TRBV7-2	-	TRBD1	15	TRBJ2-5	TGTGCCAGCAGCTTAGGGGCCAGGGGGTCGGAGACCCAGTACTTC	CASSLGARGSETQYF
TRBV18	-	TRBD2	14	TRBJ2-1	TGTGCCAGCTCACCATTGGCGGGAGCGGATGAGCAGTTCTTC	CASSPLAGADEQFF
TRBV9	-	-	12	TRBJ1-1	TGTGCCAGCAGCGTTTGGGGGGGTGAAGCTTTCTTT	CASSVWGGEAFF
TRBV4-1	-	TRBD2	17	TRBJ2-5	TGCGCCAGCAGCCACTCCGGCACTAGCGGGTATCAAGAGACCCAGTACTTC	CASSHSGTSGYQETQYF
TRBV10-3	-	-	15	TRBJ1-1	TGTGCCATCAGTGACAGGGCAGGTATGAACACTGAAGCTTTCTTT	CAISDRAGMNTEAFF
TRBV5-4	-	-	13	TRBJ1-1	TGTGCCAGCAGCATCCGGGGGAACACTGAAGCTTTCTTT	CASSIRGNTEAFF
TRBV4-2	few	TRBD1	17	TRBJ1-2	TGTGCCAGCAGCCAAGATCGAAGAGCCGGGACAGGGCAAGGCTACACCTTC	CASSQDRRAGTGQGYTF